This record concerns one T cell receptor (beta chain) sequence. The antigen remains unidentified. Donors were nominally healthy when sampled, though unrecorded immune exposures were likely. The sample originates from a study of cytomegalovirus exposure and HLA in healthy donors. Study results and caveats: In a later analysis, HLA-C alleles had the fewest associated TCRs, DRB1 alleles the most. The classifier, whose performance was assessed in both the original and validation cohorts, reportedly diagnosed cytomegalovirus status with high specificity and sensitivity. A highly shared variant cluster was judged a likely technical artifact.

A multiplex PCR was run with 60 Vbeta primers and 13 Jbeta primers. The repertoire was sequenced with immunoSEQ multiplex PCR; TCRdb's copy has only in-frame clones and lacks some. Of about 130,000 clones in the sample, 79% were seen once. The V segment lost 6 bases and the J segment 2 bases; nucleotides outside the gene matches: 4. The germline CDR1 and CDR2 sequences are SGHRS and YFSETQ. The CDR3 contains 14 residues. The chain uses TRBV5-1 and TRBJ2-7, with 11 bases fitting TRBD2. Sequenced sample: PBMCs. This clonotype was sampled from a middle-aged man in good health and CMV-seropositive. The CDR3 loop reads CASTGTSGTYEQYF. The CDR3 region has the DNA TGCGCCAGCACCGGGACTAGCGGAACCTACGAGCAGTACTTC.